This TCR beta chain was obtained from a study of metastatic and nonmetastatic thyroid tumors (dated by TCRdb to about 2020). Context from the whole study: For patients with malignant and with benign thyroid disease, the researchers compared repertoires between peripheral blood samples and tumor or nodule tissue samples.

No treatment had been received by any patient before thyroid surgery. The study retrospectively analysed patient clinical samples collected from about 2012 to 2018 using T-cell receptor beta sequencing. Looking up the germline V gene yields CDR1 MNHNS and CDR2 SASEGT. CDR3 length: 13 amino acids, cysteine to phenylalanine. Of all the DNA, just the CDR3 is kept, 39 bases in frame from base 1. On this clone itself: The target of this receptor is not known. Germline is not matched at one junction end, which may reflect a read error.

The method was PCR. Sequencing instrument: Illumina HiSeq 4000. High-throughput sequencing was used to profile the TCR beta-chain CDR3 region of each patient. Per the source publication's procedure: A classifier to discriminate distant-metastatic papillary thyroid cancer patients was built from CDR3 differences across clinicopathological groups. Repertoire diversity was assessed with the Shannon index, and tumor-blood repertoire similarity with the Morisita-Horn index. The public reads were run again by TCRdb, first through fastp at Q25 and then through MiXCR, and only productive beta chains were kept. What appears here as the V and J calls and clone size reflects TCRdb's work, not the paper's. The sample contains under 30,000 clones, more than 20% of them found a single time. The top ten constitute about 2.5% of the sample. Findings and caveats that apply to the study as a whole: TCR beta diversity was reported as significantly higher in malignant tumors than in benign nodules, in both blood and tumor samples.

This sequence originates from a female donor with papillary thyroid cancer or a benign thyroid nodule (not recorded which). Some clones in this sample may be carry-over from other donors' samples. This sequence uses TRBV6-1 and TRBJ1-1, with no reliable assignment of the D segment. Sequenced material: blood. The CDR3 reads CASVEASNSEAFF. The nucleotides read TGTGCCAGCGTAGAGGCGTCGAACTCTGAAGCTTTCTTT.